The 18 T cell receptor beta chains below were found in one sample sequenced in a study of shared clonotypes between healthy human individuals. The table came from immunoSEQ multiplex PCR; TCRdb's copy has only in-frame clones and leaves some out. In the table there are about 490,000 clones, approximately 78% of which are singletons. Material: PBMCs. Every receptor here comes from a woman aged 40 to 50 in good health. Some clones in this sample may be carry-over from other donors' samples.

The J gene is TRBJ2-1, the V gene TRBV4-3; 13 positions agree with TRBD2. V was pared by 4 bases and J by 8 bases, with 11 bases of the junction left unmatched. Germline CDR1 and CDR2: LGHNA and YSLEER. The CDR3 sequence is 17 residues long. The CDR3 DNA is TGCGCCAGCAGCCCGGGACTAGCGGGGAGGCGGGGGCATGAGCAGTTCTTC. This translates into CASSPGLAGRRGHEQFF.

This clone has a single count. The rearrangement uses TRBV4-3 and TRBJ2-5; D remains ambiguous. There are 15 residues in the CDR3. Deletions cut 2 bases from V and 2 bases from J, with 12 bases between. CDR1 and CDR2 from the germline V gene are LGHNA and YSLEER. DNA of the CDR3: TGCGCCAGCAGCCAAAGGGCCGGTTATCAAGAGACCCAGTACTTC. Its protein product is CASSQRAGYQETQYF.

This chain uses TRBV5-1 with TRBJ2-5; TRBD1 agrees at 7 bases. Germline V gives CDR1 SGHRS, CDR2 YFSETQ. The CDR3 totals 13 residues. J gave up 5 bases and V 3 bases, and 4 bases lay outside the gene matches. The CDR3 region is CASSYTGEETQYF. CDR3 sequence (DNA): TGCGCCAGCAGCTACACAGGGGAGGAGACCCAGTACTTC.

The V and J genes are TRBV5-4 and TRBJ2-7, with 9 bases lining up with TRBD1. V gave up 3 bases and J gave up 2 bases; unmatched junction bases: 3. The CDR3 contains 14 residues. CDR1 SGHNT and CDR2 YYREEE come from the germline V gene (reference sequence). The CDR3 bases are TGTGCCAGCAGCTCCCGGGACAGGGCCTACGAGCAGTACTTC. This codes for CASSSRDRAYEQYF.

On this clone: Distinct nucleotide sequences in the sample also encode this CDR3. This sequence joins TRBV18 and TRBJ2-7; TRBD2 matches 12 bases. The V segment lost 3 bases and the J segment 3 bases; nucleotides outside the gene matches: 0. Germline CDR1 and CDR2: KGHSH and LQKENI. CDR3 length: 14 amino acids. Here the CDR3 reads CASSPGLAGYEQYF. The CDR3, as DNA: TGTGCCAGCTCACCGGGACTAGCGGGCTACGAGCAGTACTTC.

This clone was observed a few times. Being one base from a much bigger clone, this may be a read error. Within the sample, other DNA sequences also encode this same CDR3. The CDR3 coding sequence is TGTGCCTGGAGTATAGACAGTGGTACTGAAGCTTTCTTT. This translates into CAWSIDSGTEAFF. This rearrangement joins TRBV30 to TRBJ1-1; the D gene is possibly TRBD1 (5 bases). Trimming removed 2 bases from V and 5 bases from J, with 12 bases in between. This CDR3 is 13 amino acids long. Germline V gene data show CDR1 as GTSNPN and CDR2 as SVGIG (reference sequence).

This clone was found once. This chain uses TRBV7-9 with TRBJ2-5; D uncertain. Germline V gene lookup returns CDR1 SEHNR and CDR2 FQNEAQ (reference sequence). This CDR3 is built from 15 residues. The V end was cut by 4 bases, the J end by 5 bases, with 17 bases between. The chain's CDR3 is CASSSSTIIGETQYF. The CDR3 DNA sequence: TGTGCCAGCAGCTCCTCCACTATCATCGGGGAGACCCAGTACTTC.

This clone appeared a few times. The chain carries TRBV7-2 and TRBJ2-3; D ambiguous. V lost 1 base to trimming and J lost 3 bases, with 8 bases between them. The CDR3 extends over 14 amino acids. Germline lookup yields CDR1 SGHTA and CDR2 FQGNSA. The DNA for the CDR3 is TGTGCCAGCAGCTTAGTGGGGTTTACAGATACGCAGTATTTT. This encodes CASSLVGFTDTQYF.

Details on this clone: One base away lies a much larger clone, so this may be a sequencing read error. The rearrangement joins TRBV30 to TRBJ1-4, with D hard to call. The CDR3 has 13 amino acids. V shed 0 bases and J shed 11 bases, with 13 bases lying between them. CDR1 is GTSNPN and CDR2 is SVGIG in the germline V gene (reference sequence). CDR3: CAWSVPRGDKLFF. The CDR3 bases are TGTGCCTGGAGTGTACCGCGGGGTGACAAACTGTTTTTT. The whole variable domain, remainder taken from reference TRBV30 and TRBJ1-4, is SQTIHQWPATLVQPVGSPLSLECTVEGTSNPNLYWYRQAAGRGLQLLFYSVGIGQISSEVPQNLSASRPQDRQFILSSKKLLLSDSGFYLCAWSVPRGDKLFFGSGTQLSVL.

The chain joins TRBV11-2 to TRBJ2-1; D remains ambiguous. Looked up from germline, CDR1 is SGHAT and CDR2 is FQNNGV. Deletions cut 0 bases from V and 9 bases from J, with 12 bases between. CDR3 size: 14 residues. CDR3 nucleotide sequence: TGTGCCAGCAGCTTAGACCGCGCTTGGGGTGAGCAGTTCTTC. This encodes CASSLDRAWGEQFF.

The chain recombines TRBV11-2 with TRBJ2-1; weak D call: TRBD1 (6 bases). V dropped 1 base and J dropped 1 base, with 8 bases sitting between them. CDR1 is SGHAT and CDR2 is FQNNGV in the germline V gene. There are 15 residues in the CDR3. The CDR3 loop is CASSLGQVSYNEQFF. CDR3 DNA sequence: TGTGCCAGCAGCTTAGGACAGGTTTCCTACAATGAGCAGTTCTTC.

The genes are TRBV7-2 and TRBJ2-7; TRBD2 might be the D (6 bases). The germline V gene encodes CDR1 SGHTA and CDR2 FQGNSA. The CDR3 extends over 15 amino acids. Deletions cut 1 base from V and 1 base from J, with 11 bases between. CDR3 coding DNA: TGTGCCAGCAGCTTAGATAGCGGTAATTCCTACGAGCAGTACTTC. Translating it yields CASSLDSGNSYEQYF.

CDR3 nucleotides: TGTGCCAGCAGCTTAGCGGGGGGTAGCGGGAGTCCCCACGAGCAGTACTTC. Its protein product is CASSLAGGSGSPHEQYF. This chain links TRBV7-9 with TRBJ2-7; TRBD2 matches at 9 bases. With 0 bases clipped from V and 5 bases from J, the junction kept 11 bases outside the gene matches. CDR1 SEHNR and CDR2 FQNEAQ come from the germline V gene (reference sequence). The CDR3 contains 17 residues.

The chain uses TRBV30 and TRBJ2-2; D unresolved. Germline-derived CDR1 and CDR2 are GTSNPN and SVGIG (reference sequence). Trimming pared 4 bases from V and 4 bases from J, leaving 7 bases between. The CDR3 has 12 residues. The CDR3 is CAWKQATGELFF. The CDR3 DNA sequence: TGTGCCTGGAAGCAGGCCACCGGGGAGCTGTTTTTT.

The chain joins TRBV5-1 to TRBJ2-7; TRBD2 agrees at 9 bases. Germline assignment: CDR1 SGHRS and CDR2 YFSETQ. Trimming removed 5 bases from V and 1 base from J; junction bases left unmatched: 10. The CDR3 contains 16 residues. The DNA of the CDR3 is TGCGCCAGCAGTACTATAAGCGGGAGGAATTCCTACGAGCAGTACTTC. Its translation is CASSTISGRNSYEQYF.

This clone was counted a few times. The gene calls are TRBV30 and TRBJ1-2, with D unresolved. The germline V gene encodes CDR1 GTSNPN and CDR2 SVGIG (reference sequence). Trimming took 6 bases from V and 8 from J, leaving 16 bases between them. The CDR3 consists of 12 residues. CDR3 amino acids: CACEEGSGGYTF. DNA of the CDR3: TGTGCCTGTGAAGAGGGATCGGGAGGCTACACCTTC.

The chain has TRBV5-1 and TRBJ2-3, with 7 bases matching TRBD2. Germline CDR1 SGHRS, CDR2 YFSETQ. CDR3 size: 17 residues. V was pared by 4 bases and J by 5 bases, with 16 bases of the junction left unmatched. CDR3 region: CASSRGFGGSDKDTQYF. The DNA for the CDR3 is TGCGCCAGCAGCCGGGGGTTTGGCGGGAGCGATAAAGATACGCAGTATTTT.

This clone was detected many times. Other DNA sequences in the sample encode the same CDR3. The V call is TRBV15, the J call TRBJ1-1; no clear D. The CDR3 length is 14 residues. The germline V gene encodes CDR1 LNHNV and CDR2 YYDKDF (reference sequence). Trimming removed 0 bases from V and 1 base from J, with 6 bases in between. CDR3 amino acids: CATSRDGGNTEAFF. DNA for the CDR3: TGTGCCACCAGCAGAGACGGAGGGAACACTGAAGCTTTCTTT.